Listed below are T cell receptor beta chains from one sample, sequenced in a study of blood T cell repertoires in COVID-19. Profiling relied on immunoSEQ multiplex PCR, and the TCRdb table lists in-frame clones only, not all of them. The top ten clones hold about 1.3% of a sample with about 65,000 clones, 90% of them seen once. The sequenced material came from peripheral blood. The source of these receptors is a man aged 60 to 75 with acute or convalescent COVID-19. CDR3s include the opening cysteine and the closing phenylalanine or tryptophan. A D gene is named only where the DNA matches it firmly.

v_call: TRBV5-1; j_call: TRBJ2-3; d_call: NA; cdr3_aa: CASSFGPGSDTQYF
v_call: TRBV7-9; j_call: TRBJ1-4; d_call: NA; cdr3_aa: CASSLFGGAAEKLFF
v_call: TRBV27; j_call: TRBJ2-5; d_call: NA; cdr3_aa: CASSFRGVETQYF
v_call: TRBV19; j_call: TRBJ1-4; d_call: TRBD1; cdr3_aa: CASTPGQGHEKLFF
v_call: TRBV5-1; j_call: TRBJ1-6; d_call: NA; cdr3_aa: CASSLGGGAPLHF
v_call: TRBV10-2; j_call: TRBJ2-3; d_call: NA; cdr3_aa: CASSEIQGGYTDTQYF
v_call: TRBV15; j_call: TRBJ1-2; d_call: NA; cdr3_aa: CATSPQPGDNYGYTF
v_call: TRBV12-5; j_call: TRBJ2-7; d_call: NA; cdr3_aa: CASGLVGVGAYEQYF
v_call: TRBV4-1; j_call: TRBJ1-4; d_call: NA; cdr3_aa: CASSPYAGQTNEKLFF
v_call: TRBV25-1; j_call: TRBJ1-2; d_call: NA; cdr3_aa: CASRAVNYGYTF
v_call: TRBV19; j_call: TRBJ1-4; d_call: NA; cdr3_aa: CASSINYSLIEKLFF
v_call: TRBV9; j_call: TRBJ1-4; d_call: NA; cdr3_aa: CASSASSYEKLFF
v_call: TRBV23-1; j_call: TRBJ1-6; d_call: NA; cdr3_aa: CASSQKGGQYNSPLHF
v_call: TRBV5-1; j_call: TRBJ1-1; d_call: NA; cdr3_aa: CASRQVNTEAFF
v_call: TRBV14; j_call: TRBJ2-1; d_call: NA; cdr3_aa: CASKAGSSYNEQFF
v_call: TRBV18; j_call: TRBJ1-4; d_call: TRBD1; cdr3_aa: CASSRLGTGGTGNEKLFF